The rows below give T cell receptor beta chains drawn from one sample of a study of T cells after yellow fever vaccination. TCRdb reprocessed the 5' RACE reads with MiXCR, giving one entry per CDR3 protein. The sample consists of 150,000 to 200,000 distinct CDR3 sequences, more than 5.5% of them appearing once. This specimen was CD4+ T cells sorted from PBMCs, taken around 5 days after the first yellow fever vaccination. The receptors here all came from a man younger than 30 who received the YFV17D yellow fever vaccine. CDR3s include the opening cysteine and the closing phenylalanine or tryptophan. The D gene is left open where the match is weak. Clone size, where shown, is once, few, many, or a class for clones that have expanded.

>TRBJ2-1|TRBV20-1|many|TRBD2|13
TGCAGTGCGACTAGCGGGGGGCGGAATGAGCAGTTCTTC
CSATSGGRNEQFF
>TRBJ2-5|TRBV5-1|few|TRBD1|16
TGCGCCAGCAGCGAGGACAGGGGGCCGGCGGGAGAGACCCAGTACTTC
CASSEDRGPAGETQYF
>TRBJ2-3|TRBV5-6|few|.|12
TGTGCCAGCAGCAAACAGTGGGATACGCAGTATTTT
CASSKQWDTQYF
>TRBJ2-5|TRBV5-1|many|.|15
TGCGCCAGCAGCCCCTACGGGGGCGGCCAAGAGACCCAGTACTTC
CASSPYGGGQETQYF
>TRBJ1-1|TRBV30|many|.|11
TGTGCCTGGAGTGTTCAGGGATCGGCTTTCTTT
CAWSVQGSAFF
>TRBJ2-7|TRBV3-1|many|.|14
TGTGCCAGCAGCCCGGACGCCTGGGTCTACGAGCAGTACTTC
CASSPDAWVYEQYF
>TRBJ1-1|TRBV7-9|.|.|16
TGTGCCAGCAGCTTTCCGGGGCGGGGGGTGAACACTGAAGCTTTCTTT
CASSFPGRGVNTEAFF
>TRBJ1-1|TRBV28|few|.|13
TGTGCCAGCACCATCAGGGTAAGGGCTGAAGCTTTCTTT
CASTIRVRAEAFF
>TRBJ2-7|TRBV10-3|many|TRBD2|15
TGTGCCATCAACGGAGCTAGCGGGGGGCTCTACGAGCAGTACTTC
CAINGASGGLYEQYF
>TRBJ1-5|TRBV5-1|many|.|14
TGCGCCAGCAGCCGGGACGGGAACAATCAGCCCCAGCATTTT
CASSRDGNNQPQHF
>TRBJ2-6|TRBV11-2|many|.|13
TGTGCCAGCAGCTTAGCCGGGGCCAACGTCCTGACTTTC
CASSLAGANVLTF
>TRBJ1-1|TRBV11-2|many|.|14
TGTGCCAGCAGCTTAGCGGCCAGGGCTAGTGAAGCTTTCTTT
CASSLAARASEAFF
>TRBJ2-1|TRBV4-2|few|TRBD2|16
TGTGCCAGCAGCCAGGTTAGCGGGGGGAACTACAATGAGCAGTTCTTC
CASSQVSGGNYNEQFF
>TRBJ2-5|TRBV29-1|many|TRBD2|13
TGCAGCGGCAGCGGGGCAGCAGGGCAGACCCAGTACTTC
CSGSGAAGQTQYF
>TRBJ1-1|TRBV3-1|few|.|13
TGTGCCAGCAGCCTCCAACAGGGCTCTGAAGCTTTCTTT
CASSLQQGSEAFF
>TRBJ1-2|TRBV11-2|.|.|14
TGTGCCAGCAGCTTAGTCGAAAATGGCTATGGCTACACCTTC
CASSLVENGYGYTF
>TRBJ2-6|TRBV3-1|.|.|15
TGTGCCAGCAGCCAAGTCCCGTCGGGGGCCAACGTCCTGACTTTC
CASSQVPSGANVLTF
>TRBJ1-5|TRBV19|few|.|13
TGTGCCAGTACTCGGGACCATAATCAGCCCCAGCATTTT
CASTRDHNQPQHF
>TRBJ2-1|TRBV18|many|TRBD1|12
TGTGCCAGCTCAAAGACAGGGGACGAGCAGTTCTTC
CASSKTGDEQFF
>TRBJ1-2|TRBV5-1|few|.|17
TGCGCCAGCAGCTCGGGGGCCGCGGGGCCCCATAACTATGGCTACACCTTC
CASSSGAAGPHNYGYTF
>TRBJ2-5|TRBV5-8|few|TRBD1|15
TGTGCCAGCAGCCGCGGGACAGGGGATCAAGAGACCCAGTACTTC
CASSRGTGDQETQYF
>TRBJ2-5|TRBV3-1|few|TRBD2|16
TGTGCCAGCAGCCAAGAACAGCGGGGGGGCGTTGAGACCCAGTACTTC
CASSQEQRGGVETQYF
>TRBJ2-5|TRBV5-4|many|.|14
TGTGCCAGCAGCTTGGGAGGCAGAGAAGAGACCCAGTACTTC
CASSLGGREETQYF
>TRBJ1-6|TRBV7-2|many|.|13
TGTGCCAGCAGCTTGAACAGTCATTCACCCCTCCACTTT
CASSLNSHSPLHF
>TRBJ2-3|TRBV27|many|TRBD2|15
TGTGCCAGCAGTTCCAGCGGGGGGGCGAGCGATACGCAGTATTTT
CASSSSGGASDTQYF
>TRBJ2-3|TRBV5-1|few|.|14
TGCGCCAGCAGCTCCATAGGGGGGGTCCTTCCGCAGTATTTT
CASSSIGGVLPQYF
>TRBJ2-7|TRBV12-3/TRBV12-4|many|TRBD1|14
TGTGCCAGCAGATTTACAGGGGCCGACTACGAGCAGTACTTC
CASRFTGADYEQYF
>TRBJ1-2|TRBV20-1|many|TRBD1|14
TGCAGTGCTAGTTTGGGACAGGGGGAGATCGGCTACACCTTC
CSASLGQGEIGYTF
>TRBJ2-1|TRBV4-2|.|TRBD2|16
TGTGCCAGCAGCCAAGATTGGGGGGGGGGCTACAATGAGCAGTTCTTC
CASSQDWGGGYNEQFF
>TRBJ1-1|TRBV19|few|.|16
TGTGCCAGTAAGGACTATTATGGGTCTGGGAACACTGAAGCTTTCTTT
CASKDYYGSGNTEAFF
>TRBJ1-1|TRBV24-1|many|.|11
TGTGCCACCTCTAATGGGCGTGCGGCTTTCTTT
CATSNGRAAFF
>TRBJ2-3|TRBV4-3|few|.|14
TGCGCCAGCAGCCAAGATCCAGTCACAGATACGCAGTATTTT
CASSQDPVTDTQYF
>TRBJ2-2|TRBV7-2|many|.|17
TGTGCCAGCAGCTTATCGCCATCACAGACGAACACCGGGGAGCTGTTTTTT
CASSLSPSQTNTGELFF
>TRBJ1-4|TRBV18|few|TRBD1|14
TGTGCCAGCTCACCAAACAGGGGCGACGAAAAACTGTTTTTT
CASSPNRGDEKLFF
>TRBJ2-2|TRBV12-3/TRBV12-4|.|.|17
TGTGCCAGCAGTTTCCCCACGGCCATCGATGGGACCGGGGAGCTGTTTTTT
CASSFPTAIDGTGELFF
>TRBJ1-1|TRBV5-1|few|TRBD1|15
TGCGCCAGCAGCTTGGCGGGACAGGAGAACACTGAAGCTTTCTTT
CASSLAGQENTEAFF
>TRBJ1-4|TRBV4-3|many|.|15
TGCGCCAGCAGCCTCGGGACTGGTCGGGATGAAAAACTGTTTTTT
CASSLGTGRDEKLFF